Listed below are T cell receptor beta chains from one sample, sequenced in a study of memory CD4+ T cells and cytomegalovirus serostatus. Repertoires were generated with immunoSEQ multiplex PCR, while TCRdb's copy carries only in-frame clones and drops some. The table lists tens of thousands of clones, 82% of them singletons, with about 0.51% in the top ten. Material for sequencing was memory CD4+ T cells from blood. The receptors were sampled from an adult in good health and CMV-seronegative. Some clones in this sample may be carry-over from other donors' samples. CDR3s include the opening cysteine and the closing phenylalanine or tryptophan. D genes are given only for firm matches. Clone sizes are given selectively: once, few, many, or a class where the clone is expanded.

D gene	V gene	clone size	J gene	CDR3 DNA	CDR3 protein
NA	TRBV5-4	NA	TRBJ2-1	TGTGCCAGCAGCCCGTCGTCCAACTACAATGAGCAGTTCTTC	CASSPSSNYNEQFF
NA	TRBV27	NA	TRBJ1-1	TGTGCCAGCAGTTTAAGATGGTCAGGGAGGGGAGCTTTCTTT	CASSLRWSGRGAFF
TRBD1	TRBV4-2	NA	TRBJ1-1	TGTGCCAGCAGCCGCGGGACAGGGGTTATTGAAAGTGAAGCTTTCTTT	CASSRGTGVIESEAFF
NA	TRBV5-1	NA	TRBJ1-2	TGCGCCAGCAGCTTGGGACCCGCGGGCCCGAGGGGGGGCTACACCTTC	CASSLGPAGPRGGYTF
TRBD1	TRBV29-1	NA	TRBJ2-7	TGCAGCGTTGAGGGACAGGTCGTGGGAGAGCAGTACTTC	CSVEGQVVGEQYF
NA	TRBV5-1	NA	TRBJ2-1	TGCGCCAGCAGCGGTAGCAGGGATTGGGAGCAGTTCTTC	CASSGSRDWEQFF
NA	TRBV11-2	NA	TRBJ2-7	TGTGCCAGCAGCTTAGGGCTAGCGAACTACGAGCAGTACTTC	CASSLGLANYEQYF
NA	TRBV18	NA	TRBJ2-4	TGTGCCAGCTCACCATTCAGGGCCAAAAACATTCAGTACTTC	CASSPFRAKNIQYF
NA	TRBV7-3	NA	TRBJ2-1	TGTGCCAGCAGCCCCGGGAGCGGTCTCGCCGGCAATGAGCAGTTCTTC	CASSPGSGLAGNEQFF
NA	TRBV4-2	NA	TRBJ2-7	TGTGCCAGCAGCCAAGATGGGGACAACTACGAGCAGTACTTC	CASSQDGDNYEQYF
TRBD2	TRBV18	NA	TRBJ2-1	TGTGCCAGCTCACAACAACAACTAGCGGGAAGCGGAGGTGAGCAGTTCTTC	CASSQQQLAGSGGEQFF
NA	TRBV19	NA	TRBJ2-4	TGTGCCAGTAGTATAGCTATAGCCAAAAACATTCAGTACTTC	CASSIAIAKNIQYF
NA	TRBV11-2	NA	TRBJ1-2	TGTGCCAGCAGCAGAGGCACGACAGGTTCCGTCTATGGCTACACCTTC	CASSRGTTGSVYGYTF
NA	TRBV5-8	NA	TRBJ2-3	TGTGCCAGCAGCTTGATGTCGGTAATAGATACGCAGTATTTT	CASSLMSVIDTQYF
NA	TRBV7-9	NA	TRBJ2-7	TGTGCCAGCAGCTTCCAGGGCCACGAGCAGTACTTC	CASSFQGHEQYF
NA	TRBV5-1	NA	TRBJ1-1	TGCGCCAGCAGCGACCCCGACGGCTTTAGAGCTTTCTTT	CASSDPDGFRAFF
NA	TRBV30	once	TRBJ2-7	TGTGCCTGGAGTGTTCAGGGGTGGGCCGAGCAGTACTTC	CAWSVQGWAEQYF
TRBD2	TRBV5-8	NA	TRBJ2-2	TGTGCCAGCAGCTTGGCTAGCGGGAAGACCGGGGAGCTGTTTTTT	CASSLASGKTGELFF
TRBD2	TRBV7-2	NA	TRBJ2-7	TGTGCCAGCAGCTTACGTCCAGCGGGAGTCTACGAGCAGTACTTC	CASSLRPAGVYEQYF
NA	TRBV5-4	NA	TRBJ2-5	TGTGCCAGCACCACCCAGGGGTGGGAAGAGACCCAGTACTTC	CASTTQGWEETQYF
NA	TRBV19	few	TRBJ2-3	TGTGCCAGTAAGGCGTTCGGGGACGCCTATACAGATACGCAGTATTTT	CASKAFGDAYTDTQYF
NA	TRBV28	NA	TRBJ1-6	TGTGCCAGCACCGGGCGGTATAATTCACCCCTCCACTTT	CASTGRYNSPLHF
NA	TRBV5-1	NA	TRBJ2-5	TGCGCCAGCAGCTTGGCTCTAGCGAAAGAGACCCAGTACTTC	CASSLALAKETQYF
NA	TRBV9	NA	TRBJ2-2	TGTGCCAGCAGCGGAGGGTTTGACCCCGGGGAGCTGTTTTTT	CASSGGFDPGELFF
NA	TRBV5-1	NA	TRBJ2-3	TGCGCCAGCAGGCGGGGTACCAGCCTATCTGGCTCCACAGATACGCAGTATTTT	CASRRGTSLSGSTDTQYF
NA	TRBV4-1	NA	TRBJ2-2	TGCGCCAGCAGCCAAGAAGGAGGCGGGATAGGGTCCGGGGAGCTGTTTTTT	CASSQEGGGIGSGELFF
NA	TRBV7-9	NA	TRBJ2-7	TGTGCCAGCAGCTTAGGGAGCGGATCCTACGAGCAGTACTTC	CASSLGSGSYEQYF
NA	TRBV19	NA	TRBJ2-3	TGTGCCAGTACCCGCCGGGACCTCATGGATACGCAGTATTTT	CASTRRDLMDTQYF
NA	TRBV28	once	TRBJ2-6	TGTGCCAGCAGTTCTGGACGCAACTCTGGGGCCAACGTCCTGACTTTC	CASSSGRNSGANVLTF
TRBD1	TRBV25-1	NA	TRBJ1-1	TGTGCCAGCAATCCGACAGGGGTCACTGAAGCTTTCTTT	CASNPTGVTEAFF
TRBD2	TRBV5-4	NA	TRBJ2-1	TGTGCCAGCAGGATAACTAGCGGGAGGGGCTGGATCTTC	CASRITSGRGWIF
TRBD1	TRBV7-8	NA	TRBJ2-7	TGTGCCAGCAGCCGCCGGGACAGGGATAACGAGCAGTACTTC	CASSRRDRDNEQYF
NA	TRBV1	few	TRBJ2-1	TGCACCAGCAGCGATCGGGACCCCCCCTACAATGAGCAGTTCTTC	CTSSDRDPPYNEQFF
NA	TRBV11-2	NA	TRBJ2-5	TGTGCCAGCAGCTCAGAAGACCAGTACTTC	CASSSEDQYF
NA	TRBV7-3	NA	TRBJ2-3	TGTGCCAGCAGCCTTATGGCCCCCTCTAGCACAGATACGCAGTATTTT	CASSLMAPSSTDTQYF
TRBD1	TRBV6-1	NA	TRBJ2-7	TGTGCCAGCAGTCCGGACAGGGGCTACGAGCAGTACTTC	CASSPDRGYEQYF
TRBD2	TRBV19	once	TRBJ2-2	TGTGCCAGTAGTATCAAAGCGGGAGGTACCGGGGAGCTGTTTTTT	CASSIKAGGTGELFF
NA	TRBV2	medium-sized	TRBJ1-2	TGTGCCAGCACAGACGAACAAACAGGGCCTGGCTACACCTTC	CASTDEQTGPGYTF
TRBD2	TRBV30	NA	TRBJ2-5	TGTGCCTGGAGTGTACGTCGAACTAGCGGGAGCGGGGAGACCCAGTACTTC	CAWSVRRTSGSGETQYF
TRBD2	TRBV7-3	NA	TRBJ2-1	TGTGCCAGCAGCTTATTAGCGGGAGGCCCGGATGAGCAGTTCTTC	CASSLLAGGPDEQFF
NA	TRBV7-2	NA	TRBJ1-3	TGTGCCAGCAGCCCCGGAGGGCCCCACGAGAGCACCATATATTTT	CASSPGGPHESTIYF
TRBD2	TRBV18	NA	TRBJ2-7	TGTGCCAGCTCACCGCCGGGACTAGCTCGCGAGCAGTACTTC	CASSPPGLAREQYF
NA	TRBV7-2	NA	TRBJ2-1	TGTGCCAGCAGCTTAGAGTCTGGGATATGGGGCAATGAGCAGTTCTTC	CASSLESGIWGNEQFF
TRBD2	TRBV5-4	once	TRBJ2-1	TGTGCCAGCAGCTTGGCGGGGGGGACTGCCTACAATGAGCAGTTCTTC	CASSLAGGTAYNEQFF
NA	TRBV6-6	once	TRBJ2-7	TGTGCCAGCAGCCCCTTCGGACCCTACGAGCAGTACTTC	CASSPFGPYEQYF
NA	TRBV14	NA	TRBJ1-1	TGTGCCAGCAGCCAAAAAGGGGGCACTGAAGCTTTCTTT	CASSQKGGTEAFF
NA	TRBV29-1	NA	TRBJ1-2	TGCAGCGTTGGAGTGACATCGGGACGGAAGAACTATGGCTACACCTTC	CSVGVTSGRKNYGYTF